The 8 T cell receptor beta chains presented below share a single source sample, sequenced in a study of blood T cell repertoires in COVID-19. TCRdb keeps only in-frame clones here, not all; method: immunoSEQ multiplex PCR. The table shows about 400,000 clones, with roughly 88% occurring only once. Material: PBMCs or T cells enriched from blood (not recorded which). The receptors were gathered from a woman between 40 and 55 years old with acute COVID-19.

This clone occurred a few times. The V call is TRBV19, the J call TRBJ1-3; the match to TRBD1 covers 7 bases. CDR3 length: 15 amino acids. CDR1 is LNHDA and CDR2 is SQIVND in the germline V gene (reference sequence). V shed 3 bases and J 8 bases; nucleotides not matched to a gene: 10. CDR3 sequence (DNA): TGTGCCAGTAGTATCCTCGGGACAGCCGGTGACACCATATATTTT. This translates into CASSILGTAGDTIYF. Filled out from reference TRBV19 and TRBJ1-3, the complete variable domain reads DGGITQSPKYLFRKEGQNVTLSCEQNLNHDAMYWYRQDPGQGLRLIYYSQIVNDFQKGDIAEGYSVSREKKESFPLTVTSAQKNPTAFYLCASSILGTAGDTIYFGEGSWLTVV.

The chain is built from TRBV9 and TRBJ1-1; TRBD1 is a possible D gene (5 bases). Trimming removed 2 bases at V and 2 bases at J, with 10 bases between. Germline values: CDR1 SGDLS, CDR2 YYNGEE. This CDR3 has 14 residues. The CDR3 region has the DNA TGTGCCAGCAGCGTTGAGGGACTCAACACTGAAGCTTTCTTT. Encoded protein: CASSVEGLNTEAFF.

The chain employs TRBV6-5 and TRBJ1-1, with TRBD1 identical over 7 bases. CDR3 length: 15 amino acids. Germline trimming cut 4 bases from V and 6 bases from J; bases unmatched to any gene: 11. Germline V gene sequence: CDR1 MNHEY, CDR2 SVGAGI. CDR3 coding DNA: TGTGCCAGCAGTTCCTTCCAGGGGGTGAATTCTGAAGCTTTCTTT. Translated, it gives CASSSFQGVNSEAFF.

This clone showed up just once. The chain combines TRBV11-2 with TRBJ2-5, with 8 bases that match TRBD2. There are 16 residues in the CDR3. Germline V gives CDR1 SGHAT, CDR2 FQNNGV. V gave up 6 bases and J gave up 1 base; unmatched junction bases: 10. CDR3 sequence reads: CASSRTTSGSQETQYF. The CDR3 region has the DNA TGTGCCAGCAGTCGTACAACTAGCGGCAGCCAAGAGACCCAGTACTTC.

The chain couples TRBV2 to TRBJ2-7; no clear D. The CDR3 sequence is 14 residues long. V shed 4 bases and J shed 2 bases, with 12 bases lying between them. From germline, CDR1 is SNHLY and CDR2 FYNNEI. This CDR3 is CASSAGVIPYEQYF. The CDR3 DNA is TGTGCCAGCAGTGCGGGTGTTATCCCCTACGAGCAGTACTTC.

CDR3 in DNA: TGTGCCAGCAGTCGGCGACAGACAGTCACAGATACGCAGTATTTT. Its translation: CASSRRQTVTDTQYF. The chain uses TRBV6-5 and TRBJ2-3; the D gene is possibly TRBD1 (5 bases). The CDR3 loop spans 15 amino acids. From germline, CDR1 is MNHEY and CDR2 SVGAGI. V lost 5 bases and J 2 bases, leaving 14 bases between the germline ends.

The rearrangement links TRBV7-7 to TRBJ2-2, with 9 bases that match TRBD2. Germline V gene sequence: CDR1 SSHAT, CDR2 FNYEAQ (reference sequence). V shed 3 bases, J shed 5 bases, and the junction held 10 bases outside the gene matches. The CDR3 is made up of 17 amino acids. The CDR3 nucleotides are TGTGCCAGCAGCTTGGGTAGCGGGGGCCCGGGTACCGGGGAGCTGTTTTTT. Its protein is CASSLGSGGPGTGELFF.

This chain links TRBV30 with TRBJ1-4, with D possibly matching TRBD1 (5 bases). Germline loops: CDR1 GTSNPN, CDR2 SVGIG (reference sequence). This CDR3 spans 15 amino acids. The germline V and J ends were trimmed by 0 bases and 0 bases, with 8 bases remaining between them. This CDR3 reads CAWSVGASTNEKLFF. DNA for the CDR3: TGTGCCTGGAGTGTAGGGGCATCAACTAATGAAAAACTGTTTTTT.